This TCR beta chain was identified during a study of blood T cell repertoires in COVID-19. Overall study context: Specimens from acute and convalescent COVID-19 originated in the United States, Italy and Spain. The cDNA or gDNA used as material had been derived from T cells, B-cell-depleted T cells, or PBMCs.

TCRdb keeps only in-frame clones here, not all; method: immunoSEQ multiplex PCR. The sample includes around 100,000 clones, approximately 91% of them seen just once. Trimming took off 6 bases at V and 5 bases at J, with 16 bases between the two ends. Germline V lookup: CDR1 SGHNT, CDR2 YENEEA. The CDR3 totals 14 residues. The receptor was isolated from a man aged 50 to 59 with active COVID-19. The chain combines TRBV11-3 with TRBJ2-5; unclear D gene. Material for sequencing was peripheral blood. Written as DNA, the CDR3 is TGTGCCAGCAGGGATTCCCAGGCACGGGAGACCCAGTACTTC. The encoded protein is CASRDSQARETQYF. The full variable domain, rest sourced from reference TRBV11-3 and TRBJ2-5, is EAGVVQSPRYKIIEKKQPVAFWCNPISGHNTLYWYLQNLGQGPELLIRYENEEAVDDSQLPKDRFSAERLKGVDSTLKIQPAELGDSAVYLCASRDSQARETQYFGPGTRLLVL.